The next 10 T cell receptor beta chains were all read from a single sample in a study of cytomegalovirus exposure and HLA in healthy donors. With 60 Vbeta and 13 Jbeta primers, the PCR was carried out. TCRdb's table, derived via immunoSEQ multiplex PCR, lists solely in-frame clones and lacks some. The sample holds 60,000 to 95,000 clones; under 85% are singletons and the top ten take approximately 9%. The sample comprised PBMCs. The receptors were gathered from a woman aged 40-49 years in good health and CMV-seropositive.

The V call is TRBV4-3, the J call TRBJ2-2, with D tentatively TRBD1 (5 bases). The CDR3 runs to 17 residues. The V gene's germline CDR1 is LGHNA and CDR2 YSLEER. V lost 0 bases and J 4 bases, leaving 15 bases between the germline ends. The CDR3 is CASSQDLSRVGTGELFF. The CDR3 DNA reads TGCGCCAGCAGCCAAGATCTGAGCAGGGTGGGCACCGGGGAGCTGTTTTTT.

This sequence joins TRBV7-2 and TRBJ1-1, with a weak D call TRBD1 (5 bases). The ends were cut back, 3 bases at V and 8 bases at J, with 16 bases in the middle. The germline V gene encodes CDR1 SGHTA and CDR2 FQGNSA. The CDR3 is 14 residues long. This CDR3 is CASSFLSTVTEAFF. CDR3 in DNA: TGTGCCAGCAGCTTCCTCTCGACAGTAACAGAAGCTTTCTTT.

V is TRBV19 and J is TRBJ1-5; 11 positions match TRBD1. Unmatched junction bases numbered 8, after V lost 3 bases and J lost 7 bases. Germline V CDR1 and CDR2: LNHDA, SQIVND (reference sequence). The CDR3 has 16 residues. CDR3 nucleotide sequence: TGTGCCAGTAGTATCAGGACAGGGGGCGCGGGACAGCCCCAGCATTTT. It specifies CASSIRTGGAGQPQHF.

This chain joins TRBV29-1 and TRBJ1-3; unclear D gene. Germline V gene lookup returns CDR1 SQVTM and CDR2 ANQGSEA. V lost 7 bases and J 0 bases, leaving 10 bases between the germline ends. The CDR3 runs 13 residues. CDR3 loop: CSAKPFSGNTIYF. For the CDR3, the DNA is TGCAGCGCTAAACCTTTCTCTGGAAACACCATATATTTT.

J is TRBJ2-1 and V is TRBV11-2, with D possibly being TRBD2 (7 bases). The germline gives CDR1 SGHAT, CDR2 FQNNGV. The V and J ends lost 2 bases and 8 bases respectively, with 13 bases between them. The CDR3 length is 14 residues. This CDR3 reads CASSLTGGSDEQFF. The DNA for the CDR3 is TGTGCCAGCAGCTTAACGGGGGGCAGCGATGAGCAGTTCTTC.

The chain combines TRBV6-1 with TRBJ1-1; 9 nucleotides agree with TRBD1. Germline V gene sequence: CDR1 MNHNS, CDR2 SASEGT. The CDR3 length is 14 residues. V lost 6 bases, J lost 5 bases, and 7 bases stayed unmatched. The CDR3 sequence: CASRITGGRTEAFF. The CDR3 nucleotides are TGTGCCAGCAGAATCACAGGGGGCCGAACTGAAGCTTTCTTT.

This clone was counted between two and nine times. The J gene is TRBJ2-5, the V gene TRBV6-5; 11 positions agree with TRBD2. CDR1 is MNHEY, CDR2 SVGAGI, per germline. The CDR3 spans 16 residues. J gave up 9 bases and V 2 bases, and 11 bases lay outside the gene matches. CDR3 sequence: CASSYHLAGGPTAQYF. CDR3 nucleotides: TGTGCCAGCAGTTACCATCTAGCGGGGGGTCCGACCGCCCAGTACTTC.

The CDR3 loop is CASSTGQGANTIYF. DNA for the CDR3: TGCGCCAGCAGCACGGGACAGGGGGCAAACACCATATATTTT. The genes are TRBV5-1 and TRBJ1-3, with 12 positions matching TRBD1. Germline-derived CDR1 and CDR2 are SGHRS and YFSETQ. The CDR3 extends over 14 amino acids. V lost 4 bases, J lost 6 bases, and 2 bases stayed unmatched.

The gene calls are TRBV25-1 and TRBJ2-3, with D perhaps matching TRBD2 (5 bases). The CDR3 has 14 amino acids. Germline values: CDR1 MGHDK, CDR2 SYGVNS. Trimming took off 3 bases at V and 2 bases at J, with 9 bases between the two ends. DNA for the CDR3: TGTGCCAGCAGTGAGACGGGGTCCACAGATACGCAGTATTTT. Its protein is CASSETGSTDTQYF.

This clone was counted a few times. V gene TRBV18 combines with J gene TRBJ2-5; the D is unclear. Near its end, the DNA agrees better with TRBJ2-7, so the J call may be wrong. Looked up from germline, CDR1 is KGHSH and CDR2 is LQKENI. This CDR3 contains 13 residues. The CDR3 region is CASSQAEAYEQYF. CDR3 DNA: TGTGCCAGCTCACAAGCTGAGGCCTACGAGCAGTACTTC.